This T cell receptor beta chain was identified during a study of T-cell memory formation after mild COVID-19. Study context: TCR clusters were largely donor specific.

The CDR3 has 15 residues. The V gene's germline CDR1 is SGHTA and CDR2 FQGNSA. V shed 1 base and J 3 bases; nucleotides not matched to a gene: 5. It was 5'RACE with constant-segment primers that produced the TCR alpha and TCR beta cDNA libraries, which carried sample barcodes and UMIs. TCRdb redid the calling of the 5' RACE reads with MiXCR, one entry per CDR3 protein. The table shows hundreds of thousands of distinct CDR3 sequences, with 20% occurring only once. Findings and caveats of the study: From day 15 to 85, contracting clones were balanced between CD4 and CD8, whereas later expanders leaned toward CD4+. Memory cells collected pre-infection included some clones that later responded, suggesting cross-reactive memory joined.

This clonotype came up many times. The antigen is not known. The rearrangement uses TRBV7-2 and TRBJ2-7; TRBD1 aligns across 8 bases. This TCR came from an adult woman who had mild COVID-19 (a few samples of this study predate the infection). Cell type and time point are not known. The sequenced sample was PBMCs or a T cell subset sorted from them (not recorded which). The CDR3 nucleotides read TGTGCCAGCAGCTTAGTACACACAGGGGGCTACGAGCAGTACTTC. Its protein product is CASSLVHTGGYEQYF.